This entry lists 12 T cell receptor beta chains sequenced from one sample in a study of T cell changes during pregnancy in multiple sclerosis. TCRdb's table, derived via immunoSEQ multiplex PCR, lists solely in-frame clones and lacks some. The table has 15,000 to 20,000 clones, approximately 87% seen once. The specimen comprised CD8+ T cells from peripheral blood mononuclear cells, sampled in the third trimester of pregnancy. Every receptor here comes from a female donor in good health, enrolled as a control in a pregnancy study.

The gene calls are TRBV28 and TRBJ2-5; TRBD2 matches 12 bases. Germline V gives CDR1 MDHEN, CDR2 SYDVKM. The ends lost 3 bases at V and 2 bases at J; junction bases unmatched: 4. The CDR3 extends over 16 amino acids. The CDR3 loop is CASSFGLAGLQETQYF. The CDR3 DNA reads TGTGCCAGCAGTTTCGGACTAGCGGGGCTTCAAGAGACCCAGTACTTC.

The rearrangement uses TRBV6-4 and TRBJ2-3; no firm D call. This CDR3 spans 16 amino acids. Trimming removed 0 bases at V and 0 bases at J, with 10 bases between. Germline CDR1 is MRHNA and CDR2 is SNTAGT. The CDR3 region has the DNA TGTGCCAGCAGTGACTCCGCAGGCTCTAGCACAGATACGCAGTATTTT. This encodes CASSDSAGSSTDTQYF.

This rearrangement joins TRBV19 to TRBJ2-7; 11 nucleotides match TRBD2. J gave up 3 bases and V 5 bases, and 0 bases lay outside the gene matches. Germline assignment: CDR1 LNHDA and CDR2 SQIVND (reference sequence). There are 13 residues in the CDR3. For the CDR3, the DNA is TGTGCCAGTAGTGGGACTAGCGGCTACGAGCAGTACTTC. Protein: CASSGTSGYEQYF. Based on the CDR3 plus reference TRBV19 and TRBJ2-7, the full variable domain is DGGITQSPKYLFRKEGQNVTLSCEQNLNHDAMYWYRQDPGQGLRLIYYSQIVNDFQKGDIAEGYSVSREKKESFPLTVTSAQKNPTAFYLCASSGTSGYEQYFGPGTRLTVT.

J is TRBJ2-5 and V is TRBV5-1, with TRBD2 matching 8 bases. Germline CDR1 SGHRS, CDR2 YFSETQ. V was pared by 4 bases and J by 2 bases, with 4 bases of the junction left unmatched. The CDR3 has 14 residues. The CDR3 DNA is TGCGCCAGCAGCGGGACTAGTGGGCAAGAGACCCAGTACTTC. Translation gives CASSGTSGQETQYF. The full variable domain, completed using reference TRBV5-1 and TRBJ2-5, is KAGVTQTPRYLIKTRGQQVTLSCSPISGHRSVSWYQQTPGQGLQFLFEYFSETQRNKGNFPGRFSGRQFSNSRSEMNVSTLELGDSALYLCASSGTSGQETQYFGPGTRLLVL.

J is TRBJ1-2 and V is TRBV6-5; D is perhaps TRBD1 (6 bases). CDR3 length: 13 amino acids. Trimming stripped 3 bases from V and 4 bases from J, with 9 bases between. Germline V gene lookup returns CDR1 MNHEY and CDR2 SVGAGI. The CDR3 DNA is TGTGCCAGCAGTTATAACAGGGTCTATGGCTACACCTTC. Translation: CASSYNRVYGYTF.

The V gene is TRBV11-1, the J gene TRBJ2-3; D call uncertain. Trimming shortened V by 6 bases and J by 3 bases, and 4 bases separated the two germline ends. The CDR3 covers 11 residues. CDR1 is SGHAT and CDR2 is FQDESV in the germline V gene (reference sequence). The CDR3 spells CASRSTDTQYF. CDR3 sequence (DNA): TGTGCCAGCAGGTCAACAGATACGCAGTATTTT.

The chain has TRBV4-3 and TRBJ2-1, with unresolved D. The CDR3 consists of 14 residues. The V and J ends lost 3 bases and 2 bases respectively, with 8 bases between them. Per germline, CDR1 LGHNA and CDR2 YSLEER. CDR3 bases: TGCGCCAGCAGCCAGGAGACCACCTACAATGAGCAGTTCTTC. Protein product: CASSQETTYNEQFF.

With regard to this clone: At one boundary the junction diverges from the germline segment, which might be a read error. The J gene is TRBJ1-2, the V gene TRBV30; D remains ambiguous. The CDR3 length is 14 residues. Germline-derived CDR1 and CDR2 are GTSNPN and SVGIG (reference sequence). CDR3 sequence (DNA): TGTGCCTGGAGTGTAAACTTACCCAACTATGGCTACATCTTC. It codes for CAWSVNLPNYGYIF.

The J gene is TRBJ2-7, the V gene TRBV28; TRBD1 matches at 7 bases. V lost 7 bases and J lost 4; bases outside the gene matches: 7. Germline CDR1 is MDHEN and CDR2 is SYDVKM. The length of the CDR3 is 13 residues. CDR3 coding DNA: TGTGCCAGCACCGGGACAGAGAATTACGAGCAGTACTTC. Its protein is CASTGTENYEQYF.

This clone occurred once. The chain recombines TRBV5-4 with TRBJ2-5, with 9 bases identical to TRBD2. After removal of 4 bases from V and 5 bases from J, the junction contained 12 bases not matched to a gene. CDR3 length: 16 residues. Germline V CDR1 and CDR2: SGHNT, YYREEE (reference sequence). CDR3 sequence (DNA): TGTGCCAGCAGCCCCAGCAGGACTAGCGATTGGGAGACCCAGTACTTC. It translates to CASSPSRTSDWETQYF.

This rearrangement joins TRBV29-1 to TRBJ2-7, with D possibly matching TRBD2 (6 bases). The germline CDR1 and CDR2 sequences are SQVTM and ANQGSEA. There are 14 residues in the CDR3. V dropped 3 bases and J dropped 0 bases, with 12 bases sitting between them. Here the CDR3 DNA reads TGCAGCGTTGAGTCCGGGGGTAACTCCTACGAGCAGTACTTC. Translated: CSVESGGNSYEQYF.

This chain joins TRBV10-3 and TRBJ1-4; 7 bases are a match to TRBD1. CDR3 size: 17 residues. CDR1 is ENHRY and CDR2 is SYGVKD in the germline V gene. J was trimmed by 0 bases and V by 1 base; bases with no gene match: 5. CDR3 sequence: CAISELATGATNEKLFF. CDR3 DNA: TGTGCCATCAGTGAGTTAGCTACAGGGGCAACTAATGAAAAACTGTTTTTT.